This T cell receptor (beta chain) was documented in a study of beta chain features in type 1 diabetes. Overall study findings and caveats: TCRB CDR3 length was moderately but significantly reduced in all four CD4+ subsets of Type 1 diabetes patients. A greater similarity of naive, central memory and Treg TCRB repertoires was seen among patients than among healthy donors. The influence of HLA type on TCRB rearrangement stayed undetermined.

For this clone: Antigen unknown.

This CDR3 spans 15 amino acids. Trimming pared 6 bases from V and 3 bases from J, leaving 16 bases between. From germline, CDR1 is LNHDA and CDR2 SQIVND (reference sequence). Isolated RNA was reverse transcribed in full, so expressed TCRB transcripts were sequenced. Repertoires were generated with immunoSEQ multiplex PCR, while TCRdb's copy carries only in-frame clones and drops some. The profile shows around 160,000 clones, around 9% of them singletons. A single heparinised blood sample, averaging approximately 0.12 L, was obtained per donor. The TCR sequence derives from a woman in her thirties with type 1 diabetes. The specimen was central memory CD4+ T cells from blood. The V call is TRBV19, the J call TRBJ2-3; D not resolved. CDR3 coding DNA: TGTGCCAGTAGCGGGTCCTCAGCCGGAACAGATACGCAGTATTTT. Residues: CASSGSSAGTDTQYF.